Below, 2 T cell receptor beta chains from the same sample are listed, as sequenced in a study of blood T cells in healthy people across ages. Primers used in a second PCR of about 6 to 12 cycles were a sample-barcoded 5' primer and a J-beta primer mix. A single record per CDR3 protein comes from TCRdb applying MiXCR to the 5' RACE reads. This table holds 650,000 to 800,000 distinct CDR3 sequences, roughly half found once. The sequenced sample consisted of blood. The origin of the receptors is a woman aged 80 or over in good health.

In regard to this clonotype: A much bigger clone sits one base away, suggesting this may be a read error. Here the CDR3 DNA reads TGTGCCAGCAACGACGACTGGGGTGAGCAGTTCTTC. This gives the protein CASNDDWGEQFF. V is TRBV7-8 and J is TRBJ2-1; no clear D gene. In germline, CDR1 is SGHVS, CDR2 FQNEAQ. Trimming took 7 bases from V and 9 from J, leaving 13 bases between them. CDR3 size: 12 residues.

In its sample, this clonotype was seen a few times. The J gene is TRBJ1-6, the V gene TRBV7-9, with 10 bases lining up with TRBD1. V lost 5 bases and J lost 9; bases outside the gene matches: 4. Germline V gives CDR1 SEHNR, CDR2 FQNEAQ (reference sequence). This CDR3 comprises 14 residues. CDR3 in DNA: TGTGCCAGCAGCCCCGGGACAGGGGCTTCACCCCTCCACTTT. Translating it yields CASSPGTGASPLHF.